Reported below is one TCR beta chain. The target antigen is unknown. Each CDR3 protein gets one entry in TCRdb, which reprocessed the 5' RACE reads and gives no DNA. The table counts approximately 460,000 distinct CDR3 sequences; 7.3% lies in the top ten. This entry comes from a study of T cells expressing NK-cell markers. General study results and limits: Among CD8+ T cells from about six donors, dominant NKG2C+ clonotypes accounted for about 1.0-7.0%.

The sequencing sample was made of blood T cells: a sorted CD56 or NKG2C T cell subset, CD4+ or CD8+ T cells, or bulk PBMC T cells (not recorded which). The TCR was taken from a woman aged 18 to 69 in good health.

CDR3 amino acids: CASSQARTGFEAFF. The chain couples TRBV4-1 to TRBJ1-1; lacking DNA, the TRBD1 call made by TCRdb goes unchecked. Looked up from germline, CDR1 is MGHRA and CDR2 is YSYEKL. CDR3 length equals 14 residues.